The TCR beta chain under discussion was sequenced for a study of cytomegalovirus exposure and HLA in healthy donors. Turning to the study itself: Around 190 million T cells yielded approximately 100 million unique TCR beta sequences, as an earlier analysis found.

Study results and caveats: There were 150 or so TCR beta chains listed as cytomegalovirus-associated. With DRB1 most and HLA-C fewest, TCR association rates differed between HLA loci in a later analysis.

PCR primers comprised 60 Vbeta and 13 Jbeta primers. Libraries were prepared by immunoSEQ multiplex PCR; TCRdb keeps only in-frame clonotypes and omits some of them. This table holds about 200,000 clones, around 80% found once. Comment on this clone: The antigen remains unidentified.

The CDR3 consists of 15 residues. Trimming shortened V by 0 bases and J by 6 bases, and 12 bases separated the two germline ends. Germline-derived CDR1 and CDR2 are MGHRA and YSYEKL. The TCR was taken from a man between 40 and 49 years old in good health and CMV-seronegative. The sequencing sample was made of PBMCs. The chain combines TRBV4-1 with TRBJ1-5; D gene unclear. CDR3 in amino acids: CASSQDRGIGQPQHF. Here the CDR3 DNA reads TGCGCCAGCAGCCAAGATCGGGGAATAGGTCAGCCCCAGCATTTT.